This T cell receptor (beta chain) was identified in a study of blood T cells in healthy people across ages. Combining a sample-barcoded 5' primer with a J-beta primer mix, a second PCR ran for 7 to 11 cycles. TCRdb redid the calling of the 5' RACE reads with MiXCR, one entry per CDR3 protein. This table has 750,000 to 950,000 distinct CDR3 sequences, under 35% appearing once. This clonotype was seen more than once but under ten times. At one end the junction does not follow the germline gene, possibly because of a read error. CDR3 length equals 15 residues. Per germline, CDR1 SSHAT and CDR2 FNYEAQ (reference sequence). These data also featured in a second study, about T cells of mothers and their children.

The sequenced sample was blood. The chain couples TRBV7-7 to TRBJ2-7, with 10 bases matching TRBD2. The receptor's source is a woman between 40 and 50 years old in good health. CDR3 DNA sequence: TGTGCTAGCAGTCCTAGCGGGGGCGCCTACAATGAGCAGTACTTC. Encoded protein: CASSPSGGAYNEQYF.